This T cell receptor (beta chain) was captured in a study of blood T cell repertoires in COVID-19. Assay used: immunoSEQ multiplex PCR; TCRdb lists only in-frame clones, some missing. Among under 300,000 clones listed, over 80% were seen once. Germline CDR1 MNHEY, CDR2 SMNVEV (reference sequence). The CDR3 contains 16 residues. V lost 6 bases to trimming and J lost 0 bases; unmatched junction nucleotides: 6. The receptor comes from a woman in her late teens or twenties who had recovered from COVID-19. This rearrangement joins TRBV27 to TRBJ2-1, with 9 bases aligning to TRBD2. The sequenced sample was PBMCs or T cells enriched from blood (not recorded which). The CDR3 DNA follows: TGTGCCAGCAGGCGACTAGCGGTAAGCTCCTACAATGAGCAGTTCTTC. As protein: CASRRLAVSSYNEQFF.